This T cell receptor (beta chain) was identified during a study of regulatory T cells. Turning to this clone: Its antigen is undetermined.

Broader study findings: Hydrophobic residues at CDR3 positions 6 and 7 were enriched in conventional CD4+ T cells of CD3G-deficient patients.

Primers: 52 TRBV forward and 13 TRBJ reverse. Sequencing used immunoSEQ multiplex PCR; TCRdb keeps in-frame clones, though not all of them. This table has over 20,000 clones, 70% to 90% appearing once. The sample was conventional CD4+ T cells sorted from blood. The TCR sequence derives from a child aged 5-17 years with CD3G deficiency.

CDR3 DNA sequence: TGTGCCAGCAGCTCGGGACAGGTCCCTCATGAGCAGTTCTTC. Translating it yields CASSSGQVPHEQFF. V gene TRBV6-1 combines with J gene TRBJ2-1; 8 bases match TRBD1. CDR3 size: 14 residues. CDR1 is MNHNS, CDR2 SASEGT, per germline. After removal of 6 bases from V and 8 bases from J, the junction contained 9 bases not matched to a gene.